This T cell receptor (beta chain) was sequenced for a study of CD8 T cells in ankylosing spondylitis. Study-level findings and limits: The clones that were linked to disease were reported to be significantly enriched in matched synovial fluid samples from ankylosing spondylitis patients. A TCR beta motif of fewer than ten highly homologous variants seemed to mark ankylosing spondylitis blood. Several of the motif variants were reported before in synovial fluid and blood from reactive arthritis. A CD8+ phenotype characterized the disease-linked clones, which were relatively rare in peripheral blood.

This clonotype was counted ten times or more. What it binds is unknown. Germline CDR1 and CDR2: SGHAT and FQNNGV. The CDR3 has 15 amino acids. With 3 bases removed from V and 3 bases from J, the gap between germline ends came to 11 bases. TCR beta libraries were made by quantitative 5'-RACE with molecular barcodes. Each CDR3 protein gets one entry after TCRdb re-called the 5' RACE reads with MiXCR. The table includes some 800,000 distinct CDR3 sequences, roughly 10% detected once. The sample taken for sequencing was blood, either unsorted or a sorted T cell fraction (not recorded which). This TCR derives from a male donor with ankylosing spondylitis. The genes are TRBV11-2 and TRBJ1-4, with D possibly matching TRBD1 (6 bases). DNA for the CDR3: TGTGCCAGCAGCTTTTATGAGGGGGCTAATGAAAAACTGTTTTTT. Protein product: CASSFYEGANEKLFF.